Below are 30 T cell receptor beta chains sequenced from a single sample in a study of T cells in Graves' hyperthyroidism and ophthalmopathy. Using RNA transcripts as the source, TCR beta CDR3 regions were amplified. The HTBI primer set was used in a first-round RT-PCR of the TCR CDR3. TCRdb ran MiXCR on the multiplex PCR reads and lists one entry per CDR3 protein. The data contain around 600,000 distinct CDR3 sequences, about a sixth of them singletons. The source material was blood. Receptor source: a woman aged 35 to 49 with Graves' ophthalmopathy.

J is TRBJ2-7 and V is TRBV19, with D unclear. Germline V CDR1 and CDR2: LNHDA, SQIVND (reference sequence). V was shortened by 5 bases and J by 4 bases, with 9 bases between the two germline ends. The CDR3 has 12 residues. CDR3 region: CASSGSAYEQYF. The CDR3, as DNA: TGTGCCAGTAGTGGCTCTGCTTACGAGCAGTACTTC.

The table lists this clonotype with a few counts. This rearrangement joins TRBV4-2 to TRBJ2-3; TRBD2 agrees at 8 bases. Germline V gene sequence: CDR1 LGHNA, CDR2 YNFKEQ. Losses at the gene ends were 1 base for V and 0 bases for J; bases not matched to a gene: 9. The CDR3 has 18 amino acids. This CDR3 reads CASSQGIGGVGSTDTQYF. The CDR3 DNA is TGTGCCAGCAGCCAAGGGATCGGGGGGGTAGGTAGCACAGATACGCAGTATTTT.

V is TRBV5-1 and J is TRBJ2-5; TRBD2 aligns across 7 bases. Trimming cost V 0 bases and J 5 bases; bases outside gene matches: 7. The CDR3 has 15 amino acids. In germline, CDR1 is SGHRS, CDR2 YFSETQ. CDR3 coding DNA: TGCGCCAGCAGCTTGGGAGCGGGAAGGTTTGAGACCCAGTACTTC. Its translation is CASSLGAGRFETQYF.

At least ten counts were recorded for this clonotype. This chain links TRBV5-6 with TRBJ2-3, with D perhaps being TRBD1 or TRBD2 (5 bases each). CDR1 and CDR2 from the germline V gene are SGHDT and YYEEEE. The CDR3 consists of 15 residues. V lost 4 bases and J lost 1, with 13 bases in between. In DNA form, the CDR3 reads TGTGCCAGCAGCGGGGGTGGTCCCCGCACAGATACGCAGTATTTT. It translates to CASSGGGPRTDTQYF.

This clonotype was counted many times. This chain uses TRBV28 with TRBJ2-5; 10 bases match TRBD2. In germline, CDR1 is MDHEN, CDR2 SYDVKM. V shed 6 bases and J 3 bases; nucleotides not matched to a gene: 4. This CDR3 region has 14 residues. CDR3 residues: CASRRTSGKETQYF. The CDR3, as DNA: TGTGCCAGCAGGAGGACTAGCGGCAAAGAGACCCAGTACTTC.

This clonotype came up a few times. J is TRBJ2-1 and V is TRBV7-8; 8 bases are shared with TRBD2. The CDR3 has 17 amino acids. Unmatched junction bases numbered 18, after V lost 2 bases and J lost 12 bases. Germline CDR1 reads SGHVS; CDR2 reads FQNEAQ. CDR3 residues: CASSLSPTGGAGDGQFF. Here the CDR3 DNA reads TGTGCCAGCAGCTTAAGCCCTACGGGAGGGGCGGGGGATGGGCAGTTCTTC.

Note on this clonotype: Being one base from a much bigger clone, this may be a read error. This rearrangement joins TRBV28 to TRBJ1-2; D gene ambiguous. Germline CDR1 MDHEN, CDR2 SYDVKM. This CDR3 is 13 amino acids long. The CDR3 spells CAGSLSRWNGYTF. The DNA of the CDR3 is TGTGCCGGCAGTTTATCGCGGTGGAACGGCTACACCTTC.

This clonotype has ten or more counts. The chain links TRBV30 to TRBJ1-2; TRBD1 is a possible D gene (6 bases). Germline lookup yields CDR1 GTSNPN and CDR2 SVGIG (reference sequence). The V gene lost 0 bases and the J gene lost 8 bases, with 22 bases spanning the gap. This CDR3 comprises 16 residues. In nucleotides, the CDR3 is TGTGCCTGGAGTGTACACGGAACAGGGCACTCGGGGGGCTACACCTTC. This codes for CAWSVHGTGHSGGYTF.

This clonotype was seen at least ten times. This rearrangement joins TRBV30 to TRBJ2-3, with 7 bases fitting TRBD2. Germline CDR1 GTSNPN, CDR2 SVGIG (reference sequence). The ends lost 3 bases at V and 2 bases at J; junction bases unmatched: 5. The CDR3 has 14 residues. CDR3 sequence (DNA): TGTGCCTGGAGCGCCGGGGGGTACACAGATACGCAGTATTTT. Protein product: CAWSAGGYTDTQYF.

This clonotype was found many times. The V gene is TRBV18, the J gene TRBJ2-7; possibly TRBD1 for D (6 bases). Trimming pared 5 bases from V and 4 bases from J, leaving 15 bases between. The CDR3 runs 14 residues. The germline V gene encodes CDR1 KGHSH and CDR2 LQKENI. In DNA form, the CDR3 reads TGTGCCAGCTCAGCGGTGGCAGGGGAGTACGAGCAGTACTTC. It is translated as CASSAVAGEYEQYF.

This clonotype was recorded many times. This chain uses TRBV20-1 with TRBJ2-7; 7 bases are a match to TRBD1. Per the germline V gene, CDR1 is DFQATT and CDR2 is SNEGSKA (reference sequence). This CDR3 spans 15 amino acids. The V segment lost 0 bases and the J segment 1 base; nucleotides outside the gene matches: 6. CDR3 DNA: TGCAGTGCTAGAGATGACAGGGTCTCTTCCTACGAGCAGTACTTC. Its translation: CSARDDRVSSYEQYF.

This sequence joins TRBV20-1 and TRBJ2-7; D unclear. The germline V gene encodes CDR1 DFQATT and CDR2 SNEGSKA (reference sequence). Trimming left V 6 bases short and J 0 bases short, with 15 bases between. This CDR3 spans 14 amino acids. CDR3 coding DNA: TGCAGTGCCCAGAGGCAGGTGAACTCCTACGAGCAGTACTTC. Protein: CSAQRQVNSYEQYF.

The chain joins TRBV30 to TRBJ1-3; 8 positions agree with TRBD1. V was pared by 0 bases and J by 1 base, with 5 bases of the junction left unmatched. CDR3 length: 16 amino acids. Germline CDR1 is GTSNPN and CDR2 is SVGIG (reference sequence). The CDR3 nucleotides read TGTGCCTGGAGTGTACCCAGGGGGCTTTCTGGAAACACCATATATTTT. It yields the protein CAWSVPRGLSGNTIYF.

The chain couples TRBV19 to TRBJ2-1; the match to TRBD2 covers 8 bases. Looked up from germline, CDR1 is LNHDA and CDR2 is SQIVND (reference sequence). The CDR3 is 15 amino acids. J lost 3 bases, V lost 7 bases, and 8 bases had no gene match. In DNA form, the CDR3 reads TGTGCCAGTACCCCGCGGGCGGGAGGCTACAATGAGCAGTTCTTC. Translated: CASTPRAGGYNEQFF.

The chain carries TRBV2 and TRBJ2-5, with D tentatively TRBD1 (6 bases). This CDR3 region has 15 residues. Between the trimmed V and J ends, which lost 6 bases and 2 bases, there was a span of 16 bases. Germline-derived CDR1 and CDR2 are SNHLY and FYNNEI. The CDR3 DNA reads as TGTGCCAGCAGGAGACAGGTAGTCAATCAAGAGACCCAGTACTTC. This translates into CASRRQVVNQETQYF.

About this clonotype itself: A clone one base away is much larger, so this may be a read error. The CDR3 spells CASSPDRTPHNGQFF. CDR3 nucleotides: TGTGCCAGCAGTCCAGACAGGACCCCCCACAATGGGCAGTTCTTC. The rearrangement joins TRBV11-2 to TRBJ2-1; tentatively, D is TRBD1 (6 bases). This CDR3 contains 15 residues. CDR1 and CDR2 (germline): SGHAT, FQNNGV.

V usage is TRBV6-4 and J usage is TRBJ1-5, with D possibly being TRBD1 (6 bases). V was clipped by 2 bases and J by 3 bases, with 8 bases between them. CDR1 and CDR2 from the germline V gene are MRHNA and SNTAGT. The CDR3 has 14 amino acids. Here the CDR3 DNA reads TGTGCCAGCAGTGACCGGGGGCTCAATCAGCCCCAGCATTTT. It is translated as CASSDRGLNQPQHF.

This clonotype was seen more than once but under ten times. The V call is TRBV29-1, the J call TRBJ2-1; 8 nucleotides line up with TRBD1. The germline V gene has CDR1 SQVTM and CDR2 ANQGSEA. J lost 3 bases, V lost 2 bases, and 3 bases had no gene match. CDR3 length equals 14 residues. CDR3 bases: TGCAGCGTTGAACAGGGGGCCTTCTACAATGAGCAGTTCTTC. Residues: CSVEQGAFYNEQFF.

The genes are TRBV9 and TRBJ1-3; D not resolved. V was trimmed by 4 bases and J by 1 base, leaving 15 bases between them. This CDR3 spans 16 amino acids. Germline CDR1 is SGDLS and CDR2 is YYNGEE. DNA of the CDR3: TGTGCCAGCAGCCCCCACCCCACCAATTCTGGAAACACCATATATTTT. Protein product: CASSPHPTNSGNTIYF.

This clonotype has only a few counts. This chain connects TRBV6-1 to TRBJ2-4, with a tentative D call TRBD1 (6 bases). With 3 bases removed from V and 1 base from J, the gap between germline ends came to 10 bases. The CDR3 extends over 15 amino acids. Germline CDR1 is MNHNS and CDR2 is SASEGT. The DNA of the CDR3 is TGTGCCAGCAGTGAGAGAGGGGGTGCCAAAAACATTCAGTACTTC. Translating it yields CASSERGGAKNIQYF.

In its sample, this clonotype was seen a few times. This chain links TRBV28 with TRBJ1-5; maybe TRBD1 (5 bases). This CDR3 is built from 15 residues. Germline CDR1 is MDHEN and CDR2 is SYDVKM. V was shortened by 3 bases and J by 7 bases, with 16 bases between the two germline ends. In DNA form, the CDR3 reads TGTGCCAGCAGTTTGGTATTGGGGGAGGGGCAGCCCCAGCATTTT. Its protein product is CASSLVLGEGQPQHF.

This clonotype was recorded at least ten times. CDR3 bases: TGTGCCAGCAGTTCCGGGACAACAATCTCTGGAAACACCATATATTTT. Residues: CASSSGTTISGNTIYF. The V and J genes are TRBV12-3 or TRBV12-4 and TRBJ1-3; possibly TRBD1 for D (6 bases). The CDR3 has 16 amino acids. The V and J ends lost 4 bases and 0 bases respectively, with 13 bases between them.

This clonotype came up many times. The V call is TRBV2, the J call TRBJ2-7; D gene uncertain. CDR1 is SNHLY and CDR2 is FYNNEI in the germline V gene. V was shortened by 5 bases and J by 7 bases, with 9 bases between the two germline ends. CDR3 length: 11 residues. The CDR3 loop is CASSQLQEQYF. In DNA, the CDR3 is TGTGCCAGCAGTCAACTACAGGAGCAGTACTTC.

Concerning this clonotype: Given a much more abundant clone one base away, this may be a read error. The chain employs TRBV27 and TRBJ2-7, with D perhaps matching TRBD1 (5 bases). The germline CDR1 and CDR2 sequences are MNHEY and SMNVEV (reference sequence). CDR3 length: 13 residues. This CDR3 is CASSSQASCEQYF. CDR3 bases: TGTGCCAGCAGTTCACAGGCGTCCTGCGAGCAGTACTTC.

This clonotype was seen a few times. The chain employs TRBV6-2 or TRBV6-3 and TRBJ2-2, with TRBD1 as a possible D gene (6 bases). The CDR3 loop spans 15 amino acids. The germline gives CDR1 MNHEY, CDR2 SVGEGT. The V end was cut by 4 bases, the J end by 4 bases, with 13 bases between. The CDR3 region is CASSSGQFPTGELFF. The CDR3 DNA reads TGTGCCAGCAGTTCCGGACAGTTCCCCACCGGGGAGCTGTTTTTT.

This clonotype was counted many times. The V and J genes are TRBV20-1 and TRBJ2-7; either TRBD1 or TRBD2 may fit D (6 bases each). V gave up 3 bases and J gave up 5 bases, with 11 bases separating them. CDR1 DFQATT and CDR2 SNEGSKA come from the germline V gene (reference sequence). The CDR3 is 12 residues long. This chain's CDR3 is CSASRGLHEQYF. CDR3 nucleotide sequence: TGCAGTGCTAGTCGGGGGCTCCACGAGCAGTACTTC.

This clonotype has just a few counts. This chain links TRBV7-9 with TRBJ1-1; D not resolved. The CDR3 runs to 14 residues. Germline V lookup: CDR1 SEHNR, CDR2 FQNEAQ (reference sequence). V was cut by 4 bases and J by 5 bases, with 14 bases left in between. The CDR3 here is CASSYPGGKTEAFF. CDR3 nucleotides: TGTGCCAGCAGCTATCCTGGTGGGAAGACTGAAGCTTTCTTT.

This clonotype was detected only a few times. The chain employs TRBV7-9 and TRBJ1-1; no reliable D call. The CDR3 has 14 residues. Germline lookup yields CDR1 SEHNR and CDR2 FQNEAQ (reference sequence). V lost 4 bases and J 0 bases, leaving 9 bases between the germline ends. The CDR3: CASSSSFMNTEAFF. DNA of the CDR3: TGTGCCAGCAGCTCCTCCTTTATGAACACTGAAGCTTTCTTT. Variable domain in full (rest from reference TRBV7-9 and TRBJ1-1): DTGVSQNPRHKITKRGQNVTFRCDPISEHNRLYWYRQTLGQGPEFLTYFQNEAQLEKSRLLSDRFSAERPKGSFSTLEIQRTEQGDSAMYLCASSSSFMNTEAFFGQGTRLTVV.

This sequence joins TRBV7-2 and TRBJ2-7; D is undetermined. Germline CDR1 and CDR2: SGHTA and FQGNSA. The CDR3 spans 12 residues. V was shortened by 3 bases and J by 3 bases, with 6 bases between the two germline ends. Written as DNA, the CDR3 is TGTGCCAGCAGCTTTGAATACTACGAGCAGTACTTC. This translates into CASSFEYYEQYF.

This clonotype appeared a few times. The genes are TRBV5-1 and TRBJ2-5; a weak D match, TRBD2 (6 bases). V was cut by 4 bases and J by 7 bases, with 17 bases left in between. The CDR3 covers 14 residues. Germline V gene data show CDR1 as SGHRS and CDR2 as YFSETQ. In nucleotides, the CDR3 is TGCGCCAGCAGCGAACGGGACTCCGGGTGGACCCAGTACTTC. Protein: CASSERDSGWTQYF.